What follows are 9 T cell receptor beta chains derived from one specimen sequenced in a study of blood T cell repertoires in COVID-19. The protocol was immunoSEQ multiplex PCR, while the TCRdb copy is restricted to in-frame clones and leaves out a portion. The table records fewer than 350,000 clones, 85% to 90% of them present only once. The sample comprised peripheral blood. These receptors all come from a man aged 35 to 55 with acute or convalescent COVID-19.

The chain links TRBV14 to TRBJ2-6; D is perhaps TRBD1 (6 bases). V was shortened by 1 base and J by 4 bases, with 11 bases between the two germline ends. The CDR3 is 16 residues long. The V gene's germline CDR1 is SGHDN and CDR2 FVKESK. The CDR3 reads CASSQGRGKGANVLTF. The CDR3 region has the DNA TGTGCCAGCAGCCAAGGAAGGGGGAAAGGGGCCAACGTCCTGACTTTC.

The chain has TRBV7-6 and TRBJ2-3; perhaps TRBD1 as D (5 bases). Trimming stripped 3 bases from V and 2 bases from J, with 9 bases between. The CDR3 has 14 amino acids. Germline values: CDR1 SGHVS, CDR2 FNYEAQ. CDR3 in amino acids: CASSLRQTTDTQYF. CDR3 bases: TGTGCCAGCAGCTTGAGACAGACCACAGATACGCAGTATTTT.

This chain uses TRBV7-2 with TRBJ2-7; 7 nucleotides match TRBD2. V gave up 3 bases and J gave up 3 bases; unmatched junction bases: 5. CDR3 length: 14 amino acids. The germline gives CDR1 SGHTA, CDR2 FQGNSA. CDR3 DNA sequence: TGTGCCAGCAGCTTGAGCGGGAACCACTACGAGCAGTACTTC. Amino acids: CASSLSGNHYEQYF.

This clone was picked up a small number of times. V usage is TRBV11-2 and J usage is TRBJ2-1; TRBD2 is a possible D gene (6 bases). The length of the CDR3 is 16 residues. Germline CDR1 reads SGHAT; CDR2 reads FQNNGV. Trimming shortened V by 1 base and J by 2 bases, and 12 bases separated the two germline ends. CDR3 protein: CASSLVALAAYNEQFF. The CDR3 DNA is TGTGCCAGCAGCTTAGTCGCACTAGCCGCCTACAATGAGCAGTTCTTC.

This clone has only one observation. For the CDR3, the DNA is TGCGCCAGCAGTCACCCGACAGGGGCCGGCCCCTACGAGCAGTACTTC. Translated, it gives CASSHPTGAGPYEQYF. The chain couples TRBV23-1 to TRBJ2-7; TRBD1 matches at 8 bases. TRBV23-1 is noted as an ORF with a role that remains uncertain. This CDR3 has 16 residues. Trimming cost V 3 bases and J 2 bases; bases outside gene matches: 9.

This chain connects TRBV14 to TRBJ2-1; 12 bases agree with TRBD2. This CDR3 comprises 18 residues. Germline V gene sequence: CDR1 SGHDN, CDR2 FVKESK. V lost 3 bases to trimming and J lost 6 bases; unmatched junction nucleotides: 12. The CDR3 region has the DNA TGTGCCAGCAGCCATTCGCTAGCGGGGGGGCATTTCGCCAATGAGCAGTTCTTC. Its protein is CASSHSLAGGHFANEQFF. The full variable domain, rest sourced from reference TRBV14 and TRBJ2-1, is EAGVTQFPSHSVIEKGQTVTLRCDPISGHDNLYWYRRVMGKEIKFLLHFVKESKQDESGMPNNRFLAERTGGTYSTLKVQPAELEDSGVYFCASSHSLAGGHFANEQFFGPGTRLTVL.

The chain joins TRBV9 to TRBJ1-1; 9 nucleotides line up with TRBD1. Germline V gives CDR1 SGDLS, CDR2 YYNGEE. The CDR3 sequence is 15 residues long. Trimming at V came to 4 bases and at J to 4 bases, leaving 8 bases not matched to a gene. The CDR3 nucleotides read TGTGCCAGCAGCTCGGGACAGGGAGGGAGCACTGAAGCTTTCTTT. Protein product: CASSSGQGGSTEAFF. Full variable domain (remainder filled in from reference TRBV9 and TRBJ1-1): DSGVTQTPKHLITATGQRVTLRCSPRSGDLSVYWYQQSLDQGLQFLIQYYNGEERAKGNILERFSAQQFPDLHSELNLSSLELGDSALYFCASSSGQGGSTEAFFGQGTRLTVV.

The V and J genes are TRBV24-1 and TRBJ1-5; 7 bases match TRBD1. CDR3 length: 14 amino acids. Germline lookup yields CDR1 KGHDR and CDR2 SFDVKD. V gave up 3 bases and J gave up 4 bases; unmatched junction bases: 2. As DNA, the CDR3 is TGTGCCACCAGTGATCGGGACAGAAATCAGCCCCAGCATTTT. Translated: CATSDRDRNQPQHF.

V and J are TRBV2 and TRBJ1-4; D gene unclear. Looked up from germline, CDR1 is SNHLY and CDR2 is FYNNEI. Between the trimmed V and J ends, which lost 6 bases and 6 bases, there was a span of 11 bases. This CDR3 region has 13 residues. CDR3 protein: CASRRGRDEKLFF. As DNA, the CDR3 is TGTGCCAGCAGGCGAGGGAGGGATGAAAAACTGTTTTTT. Together with reference TRBV2 and TRBJ1-4, the CDR3 gives the full variable domain: EPEVTQTPSHQVTQMGQEVILRCVPISNHLYFYWYRQILGQKVEFLVSFYNNEISEKSEIFDDQFSVERPDGSNFTLKIRSTKLEDSAMYFCASRRGRDEKLFFGSGTQLSVL.